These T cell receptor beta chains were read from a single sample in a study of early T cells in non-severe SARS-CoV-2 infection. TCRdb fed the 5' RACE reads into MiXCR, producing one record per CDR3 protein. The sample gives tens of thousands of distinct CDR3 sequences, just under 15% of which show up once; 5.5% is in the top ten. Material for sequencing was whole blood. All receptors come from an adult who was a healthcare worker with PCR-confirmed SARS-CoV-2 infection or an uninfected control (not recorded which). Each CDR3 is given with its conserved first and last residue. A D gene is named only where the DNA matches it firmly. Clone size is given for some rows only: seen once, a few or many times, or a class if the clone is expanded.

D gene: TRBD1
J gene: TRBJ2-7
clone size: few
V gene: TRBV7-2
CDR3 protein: CASSLSSGTGVSEQYF
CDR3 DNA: TGTGCCAGCAGCTTATCCTCCGGGACAGGCGTATCCGAGCAGTACTTC

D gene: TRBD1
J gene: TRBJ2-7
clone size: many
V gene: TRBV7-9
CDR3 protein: CASSPQGQEYEQYF
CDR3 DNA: TGTGCCAGCAGCCCACAGGGGCAAGAGTACGAGCAGTACTTC

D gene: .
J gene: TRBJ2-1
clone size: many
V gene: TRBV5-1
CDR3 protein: CASTTGVEQFF
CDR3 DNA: TGCGCCAGCACGACGGGAGTGGAGCAGTTCTTC

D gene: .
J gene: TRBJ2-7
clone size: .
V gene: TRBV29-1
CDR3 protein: CSVEKGESSYEQYF
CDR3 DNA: TGCAGCGTTGAAAAAGGGGAGAGCTCCTACGAGCAGTACTTC

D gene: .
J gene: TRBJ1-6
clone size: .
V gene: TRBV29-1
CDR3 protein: CSVGTTHNSPLHF
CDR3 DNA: TGCAGCGTTGGGACAACCCATAATTCACCCCTCCACTTT

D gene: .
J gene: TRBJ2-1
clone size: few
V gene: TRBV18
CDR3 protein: CASSHPTGNPSYNEQFF
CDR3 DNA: TGTGCCAGCTCACACCCCACCGGTAATCCCTCCTACAATGAGCAGTTCTTC

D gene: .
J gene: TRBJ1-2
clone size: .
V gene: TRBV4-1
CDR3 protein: CASSQENQAYGYTF
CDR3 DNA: TGCGCCAGCAGCCAAGAGAACCAGGCCTATGGCTACACCTTC

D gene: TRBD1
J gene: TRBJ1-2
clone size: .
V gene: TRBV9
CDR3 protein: CASSPWDSIYGYTF
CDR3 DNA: TGTGCCAGCAGCCCATGGGACAGTATCTATGGCTACACCTTC

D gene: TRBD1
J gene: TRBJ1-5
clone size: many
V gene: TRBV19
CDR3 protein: CASSDRGGNQPQHF
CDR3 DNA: TGTGCCAGTTCTGACAGGGGGGGCAATCAGCCCCAGCATTTT

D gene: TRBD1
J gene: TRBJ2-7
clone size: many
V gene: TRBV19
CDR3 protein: CASSVSGTGSYEQYF
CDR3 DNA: TGTGCCAGTAGTGTCTCCGGGACAGGCTCCTACGAGCAGTACTTC

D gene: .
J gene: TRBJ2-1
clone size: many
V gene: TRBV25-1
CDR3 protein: CASSAGSSYNEQFF
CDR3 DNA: TGTGCCAGCAGTGCCGGCAGCTCCTACAATGAGCAGTTCTTC

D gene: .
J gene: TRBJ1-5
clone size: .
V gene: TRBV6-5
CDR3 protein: CASSSTGTSNQPQHF
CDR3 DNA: TGTGCCAGCAGTTCTACAGGGACGAGCAATCAGCCCCAGCATTTT

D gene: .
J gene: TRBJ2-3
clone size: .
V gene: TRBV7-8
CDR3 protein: CASSPLGGPNTDTQYF
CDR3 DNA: TGTGCCAGCAGCCCGTTGGGGGGCCCGAACACAGATACGCAGTATTTT

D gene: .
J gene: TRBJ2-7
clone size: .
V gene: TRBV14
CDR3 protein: CASSYKRGLTYEQYF
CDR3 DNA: TGTGCCAGCAGCTATAAACGGGGCTTGACCTACGAGCAGTACTTC

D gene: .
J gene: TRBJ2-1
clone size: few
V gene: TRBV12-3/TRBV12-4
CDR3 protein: CASSLGSGHEQFF
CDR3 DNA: TGTGCCAGCAGTTTAGGTAGCGGCCATGAGCAGTTCTTC

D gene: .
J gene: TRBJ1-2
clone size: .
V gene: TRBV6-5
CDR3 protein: CASSYGGNGYTF
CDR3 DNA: TGTGCCAGCAGTTACGGAGGGAACGGCTACACCTTC

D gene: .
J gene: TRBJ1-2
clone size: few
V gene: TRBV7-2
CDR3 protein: CASSLAPWTANYGYTF
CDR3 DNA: TGTGCCAGCAGCTTAGCCCCCTGGACAGCGAACTATGGCTACACCTTC

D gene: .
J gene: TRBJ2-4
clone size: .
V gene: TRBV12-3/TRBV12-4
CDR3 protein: CASSPAGGRAKNIQYF
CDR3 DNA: TGTGCCAGCAGCCCAGCCGGGGGACGAGCCAAAAACATTCAGTACTTC

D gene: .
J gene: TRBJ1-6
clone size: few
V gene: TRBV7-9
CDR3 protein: CASSLIMGEPLHF
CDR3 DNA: TGTGCCAGCAGCCTGATAATGGGGGAACCCCTCCACTTT

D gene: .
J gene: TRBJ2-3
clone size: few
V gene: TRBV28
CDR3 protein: CAASTDTQYF
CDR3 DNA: TGTGCCGCCAGCACAGATACGCAGTATTTT

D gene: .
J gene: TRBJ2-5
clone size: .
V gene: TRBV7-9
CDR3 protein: CASSLSRDVEETQYF
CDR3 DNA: TGTGCCAGCAGCTTAAGTAGAGATGTGGAAGAGACCCAGTACTTC

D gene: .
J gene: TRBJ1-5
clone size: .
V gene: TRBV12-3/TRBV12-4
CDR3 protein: CASSLTGDGQPQHF
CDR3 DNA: TGTGCCAGCAGTTTGACGGGGGACGGTCAGCCCCAGCATTTT

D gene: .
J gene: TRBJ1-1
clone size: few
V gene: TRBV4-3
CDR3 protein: CASSPGSPSSMNTEAFF
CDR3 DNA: TGCGCCAGCAGCCCGGGATCCCCGAGTTCGATGAACACTGAAGCTTTCTTT

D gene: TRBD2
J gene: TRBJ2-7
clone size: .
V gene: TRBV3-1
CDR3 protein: CASSQDRPSGSTYEQYF
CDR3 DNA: TGTGCCAGCAGCCAAGATCGTCCTAGCGGGAGCACCTACGAGCAGTACTTC

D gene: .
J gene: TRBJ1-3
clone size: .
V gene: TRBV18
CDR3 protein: CASSPARDIGNTIYF
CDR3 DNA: TGTGCCAGCTCACCGGCAAGGGACATTGGAAACACCATATATTTT

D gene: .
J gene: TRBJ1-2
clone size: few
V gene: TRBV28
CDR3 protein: CASSQLQGLGYTF
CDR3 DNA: TGTGCCAGTTCTCAACTTCAGGGTCTTGGCTACACCTTC

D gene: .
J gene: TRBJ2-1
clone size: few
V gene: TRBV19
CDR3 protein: CASIQGGAGEQFF
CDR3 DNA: TGTGCCAGTATTCAGGGGGGGGCCGGTGAGCAGTTCTTC

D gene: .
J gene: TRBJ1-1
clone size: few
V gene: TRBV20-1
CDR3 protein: CSAGQRTTEAFF
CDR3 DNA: TGCAGTGCTGGGCAAAGAACAACTGAAGCTTTCTTT

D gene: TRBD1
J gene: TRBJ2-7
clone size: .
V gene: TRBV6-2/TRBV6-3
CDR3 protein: CASALPGQRTYEQYF
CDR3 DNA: TGTGCCAGCGCGCTTCCGGGACAGCGGACCTACGAGCAGTACTTC

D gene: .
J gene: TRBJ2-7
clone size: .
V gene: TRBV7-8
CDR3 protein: CASSLEGGTSLTYEQYF
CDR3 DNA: TGTGCCAGCAGCTTAGAAGGTGGGACCTCTCTCACCTACGAGCAGTACTTC

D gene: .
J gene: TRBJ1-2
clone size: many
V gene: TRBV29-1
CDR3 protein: CSVEDSNQGYTF
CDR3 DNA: TGCAGCGTTGAAGATTCAAATCAGGGCTACACCTTC

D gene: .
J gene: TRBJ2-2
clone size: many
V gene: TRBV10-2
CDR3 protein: CASSLSGTLTGELFF
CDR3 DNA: TGCGCCAGCAGCTTATCCGGGACGCTCACCGGGGAGCTGTTTTTT

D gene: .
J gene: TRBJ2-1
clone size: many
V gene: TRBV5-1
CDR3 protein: CASSFGTGGHNEQFF
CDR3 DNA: TGCGCCAGCAGCTTCGGAACCGGGGGGCACAATGAGCAGTTCTTC

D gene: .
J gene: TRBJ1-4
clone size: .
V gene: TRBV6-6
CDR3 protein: CASSYSMGFATNEKLFF
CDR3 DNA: TGTGCCAGCAGTTACTCGATGGGGTTTGCAACTAATGAAAAACTGTTTTTT

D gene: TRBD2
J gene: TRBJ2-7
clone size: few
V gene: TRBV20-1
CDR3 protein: CSARGLAGGLHEQYF
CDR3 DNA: TGCAGTGCTAGAGGACTAGCGGGAGGGCTCCACGAGCAGTACTTC

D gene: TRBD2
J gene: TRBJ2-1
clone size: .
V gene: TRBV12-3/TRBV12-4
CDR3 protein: CASIGGAEQFF
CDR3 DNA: TGTGCCAGCATCGGGGGGGCTGAGCAGTTCTTC

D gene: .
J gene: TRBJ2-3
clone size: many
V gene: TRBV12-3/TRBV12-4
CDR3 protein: CASSPQSGTQYF
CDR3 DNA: TGTGCCAGCAGTCCCCAGAGTGGTACGCAGTATTTT

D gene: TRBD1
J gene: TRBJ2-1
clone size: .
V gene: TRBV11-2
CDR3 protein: CASPREGQGSSEQFF
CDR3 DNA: TGTGCCAGCCCGAGGGAGGGACAGGGAAGTAGTGAGCAGTTCTTC

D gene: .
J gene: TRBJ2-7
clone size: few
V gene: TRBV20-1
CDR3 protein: CSAKHLTVYEQYF
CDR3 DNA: TGCAGTGCTAAACACCTTACCGTCTACGAGCAGTACTTC

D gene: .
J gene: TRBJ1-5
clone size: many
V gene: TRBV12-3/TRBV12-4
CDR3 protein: CASSRSNYSNQPQHF
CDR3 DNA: TGTGCCAGCAGTCGCAGCAACTATAGCAATCAGCCCCAGCATTTT

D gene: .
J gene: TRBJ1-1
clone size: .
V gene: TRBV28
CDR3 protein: CASSLGEGRGAGWMNTEAFF
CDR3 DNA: TGTGCCAGCAGTCTTGGGGAAGGCAGGGGCGCAGGATGGATGAACACTGAAGCTTTCTTT

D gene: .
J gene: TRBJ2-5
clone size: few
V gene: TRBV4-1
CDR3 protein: CASSQSRDLVTQYF
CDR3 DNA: TGCGCCAGCAGCCAATCGAGGGACTTAGTGACCCAGTACTTC

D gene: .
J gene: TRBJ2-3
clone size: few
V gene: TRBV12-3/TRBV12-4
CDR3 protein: CASRSSTDTQYF
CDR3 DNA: TGTGCCAGCAGGTCCAGCACAGATACGCAGTATTTT

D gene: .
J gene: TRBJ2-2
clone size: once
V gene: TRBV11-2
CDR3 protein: CASSPQGTAGELFF
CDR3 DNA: TGTGCCAGCAGCCCACAGGGTACCGCCGGGGAGCTGTTTTTT

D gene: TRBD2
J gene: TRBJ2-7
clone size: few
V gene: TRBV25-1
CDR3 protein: CASSAPAGETAEQYF
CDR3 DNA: TGTGCCAGCAGTGCCCCGGCGGGGGAGACCGCCGAGCAGTACTTC

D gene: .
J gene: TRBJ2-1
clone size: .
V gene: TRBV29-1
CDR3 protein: CSTNPGTAYNEQFF
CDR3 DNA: TGCAGCACAAATCCCGGGACCGCCTACAATGAGCAGTTCTTC

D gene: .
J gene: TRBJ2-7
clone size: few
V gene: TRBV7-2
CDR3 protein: CASSLIRGHEQYF
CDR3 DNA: TGTGCCAGCAGCTTAATCCGGGGACACGAGCAGTACTTC

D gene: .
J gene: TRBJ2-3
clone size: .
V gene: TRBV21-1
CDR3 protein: CASSKRLAGTDTQYF
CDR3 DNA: TGTGCCAGCAGCAAACGGCTAGCGGGCACAGATACGCAGTATTTT

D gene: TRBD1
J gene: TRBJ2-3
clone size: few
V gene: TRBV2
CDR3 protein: CASSVQGAADTQYF
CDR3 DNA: TGTGCCAGCAGTGTGCAGGGGGCTGCAGATACGCAGTATTTT

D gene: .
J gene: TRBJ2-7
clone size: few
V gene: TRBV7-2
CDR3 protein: CASSLGGLYEQYF
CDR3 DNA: TGTGCCAGCAGCTTAGGGGGACTTTACGAGCAGTACTTC

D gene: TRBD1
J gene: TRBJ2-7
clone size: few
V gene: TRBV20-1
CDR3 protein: CSARGTGSSYEQYF
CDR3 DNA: TGCAGTGCTCGAGGGACAGGGAGCTCCTACGAGCAGTACTTC

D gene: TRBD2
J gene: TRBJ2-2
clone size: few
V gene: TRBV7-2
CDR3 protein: CASSLGTSGTGELFF
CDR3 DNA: TGTGCCAGCAGCTTAGGGACTAGCGGGACCGGGGAGCTGTTTTTT

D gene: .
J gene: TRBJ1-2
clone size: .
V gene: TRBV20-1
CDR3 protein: CSAKQGAYGYTF
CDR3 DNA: TGCAGTGCTAAACAGGGTGCCTATGGCTACACCTTC